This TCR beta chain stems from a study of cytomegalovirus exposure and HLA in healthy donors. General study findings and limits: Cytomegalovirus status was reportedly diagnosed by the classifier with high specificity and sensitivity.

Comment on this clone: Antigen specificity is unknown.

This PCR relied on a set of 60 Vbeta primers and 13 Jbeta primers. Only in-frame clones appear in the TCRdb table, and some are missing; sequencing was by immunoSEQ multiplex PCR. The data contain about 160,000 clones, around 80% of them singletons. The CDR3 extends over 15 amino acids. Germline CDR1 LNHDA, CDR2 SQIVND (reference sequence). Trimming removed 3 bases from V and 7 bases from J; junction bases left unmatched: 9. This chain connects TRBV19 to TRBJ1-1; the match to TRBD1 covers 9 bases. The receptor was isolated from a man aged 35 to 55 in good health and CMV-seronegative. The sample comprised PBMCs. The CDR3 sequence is CASSIQTGTGNEAFF. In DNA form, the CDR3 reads TGTGCCAGTAGTATCCAAACCGGGACAGGGAATGAAGCTTTCTTT.